One sample yielded the 8 T cell receptor beta chains listed below, sequenced in a study of blood T cell repertoires in COVID-19. Repertoires were generated with immunoSEQ multiplex PCR, while TCRdb's copy carries only in-frame clones and drops some. In the table there are 400,000 to 450,000 clones, about nine tenths of which are singletons. Sequencing was performed on peripheral blood. These receptors all come from a woman in her 40s with COVID-19, enrolled during active disease.

V gene TRBV14 combines with J gene TRBJ1-1, with TRBD1 as a possible D gene (6 bases). Germline values: CDR1 SGHDN, CDR2 FVKESK. Trimming cost V 4 bases and J 0 bases, with 18 bases left between them. The CDR3 loop spans 17 amino acids. CDR3 sequence: CASSLSQGALLNTEAFF. CDR3 in DNA: TGTGCCAGCAGCCTTTCACAGGGCGCCTTATTGAACACTGAAGCTTTCTTT.

This sequence joins TRBV5-4 and TRBJ1-2, with 7 bases fitting TRBD1. Per the germline V gene, CDR1 is SGHNT and CDR2 is YYREEE (reference sequence). The trim removed 3 bases at V and 4 bases at J, leaving 12 bases unmatched. This CDR3 contains 16 residues. The CDR3 sequence: CASSYEPGTAFYGYTF. Written as DNA, the CDR3 is TGTGCCAGCAGCTACGAACCCGGGACAGCATTCTATGGCTACACCTTC. Filled out from reference TRBV5-4 and TRBJ1-2, the complete variable domain reads ETGVTQSPTHLIKTRGQQVTLRCSSQSGHNTVSWYQQALGQGPQFIFQYYREEENGRGNFPPRFSGLQFPNYSSELNVNALELDDSALYLCASSYEPGTAFYGYTFGSGTRLTVV.

This chain connects TRBV28 to TRBJ1-4; D is ambiguous. The ends were cut back, 5 bases at V and 0 bases at J, with 10 bases in the middle. The V gene's germline CDR1 is MDHEN and CDR2 SYDVKM. The CDR3 consists of 15 residues. CDR3 in DNA: TGTGCCAGCAGTACCACAGCTGCAACTAATGAAAAACTGTTTTTT. Encoded protein: CASSTTAATNEKLFF.

The chain carries TRBV5-4 and TRBJ2-1, with 9 positions matching TRBD2. The junction had 4 bases not matched to a gene; V was cut back by 5 bases and J by 1 base. Per germline, CDR1 SGHNT and CDR2 YYREEE (reference sequence). This CDR3 spans 15 amino acids. This chain's CDR3 is CASRASGASYNEQFF. Here the CDR3 DNA reads TGTGCCAGCAGGGCTAGCGGGGCTTCCTACAATGAGCAGTTCTTC.

V and J are TRBV19 and TRBJ1-6; D might be TRBD1 (6 bases). The V and J ends lost 6 bases and 7 bases respectively, with 16 bases between them. The CDR3 extends over 15 amino acids. The germline CDR1 and CDR2 sequences are LNHDA and SQIVND (reference sequence). The CDR3 loop reads CASRLNRERNSPLHF. CDR3 nucleotides: TGTGCCAGTAGACTTAACAGGGAGAGGAATTCACCCCTCCACTTT.

CDR3 loop: CASSPRTSGNPEQYF. CDR3 in DNA: TGTGCCAGCAGCCCAAGGACTAGCGGGAACCCCGAGCAGTACTTC. J is TRBJ2-7 and V is TRBV7-2; 12 bases align to TRBD2. With 5 bases clipped from V and 6 bases from J, the junction kept 8 bases outside the gene matches. CDR3 size: 15 residues. Germline values: CDR1 SGHTA, CDR2 FQGNSA.

About this clone itself: This sample also contains other DNA sequences that code for the same CDR3. The chain joins TRBV9 to TRBJ1-2, with D possibly being TRBD1 (6 bases). V lost 0 bases, J lost 4 bases, and 10 bases lay in between. The CDR3 loop spans 14 amino acids. Germline lookup yields CDR1 SGDLS and CDR2 YYNGEE. The CDR3 region has the DNA TGTGCCAGCAGCGTAGGCGGGGGGGCCTATGGCTACACCTTC. Protein sequence: CASSVGGGAYGYTF. The whole variable domain, filled in from reference TRBV9 and TRBJ1-2, reads DSGVTQTPKHLITATGQRVTLRCSPRSGDLSVYWYQQSLDQGLQFLIQYYNGEERAKGNILERFSAQQFPDLHSELNLSSLELGDSALYFCASSVGGGAYGYTFGSGTRLTVV.

The gene calls are TRBV28 and TRBJ2-7, with 7 bases aligning to TRBD1. With V trimmed by 8 bases and J by 2 bases, 9 bases remained unmatched. The CDR3 is 14 amino acids. CDR1 is MDHEN, CDR2 SYDVKM, per germline. In DNA, the CDR3 is TGTGCCAGCCGTAAGCCCGGGACAGCCTACGAGCAGTACTTC. Protein sequence: CASRKPGTAYEQYF. Full variable domain (remainder filled in from reference TRBV28 and TRBJ2-7): DVKVTQSSRYLVKRTGEKVFLECVQDMDHENMFWYRQDPGLGLRLIYFSYDVKMKEKGDIPEGYSVSREKKERFSLILESASTNQTSMYLCASRKPGTAYEQYFGPGTRLTVT.